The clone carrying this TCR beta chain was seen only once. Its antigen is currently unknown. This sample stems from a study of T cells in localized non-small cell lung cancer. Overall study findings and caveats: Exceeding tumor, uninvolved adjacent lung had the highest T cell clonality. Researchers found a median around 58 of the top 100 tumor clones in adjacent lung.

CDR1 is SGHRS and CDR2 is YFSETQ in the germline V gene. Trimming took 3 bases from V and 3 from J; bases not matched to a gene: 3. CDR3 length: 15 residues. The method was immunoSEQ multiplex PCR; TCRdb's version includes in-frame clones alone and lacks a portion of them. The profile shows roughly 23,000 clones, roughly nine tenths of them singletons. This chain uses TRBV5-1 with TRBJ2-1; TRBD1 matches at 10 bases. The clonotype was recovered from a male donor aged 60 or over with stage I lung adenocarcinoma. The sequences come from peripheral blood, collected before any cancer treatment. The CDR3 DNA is TGCGCCAGCAGCTGGACAGGGGGGGTCTACAATGAGCAGTTCTTC. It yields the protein CASSWTGGVYNEQFF.